This T cell receptor (beta chain) was sequenced for a study of cytomegalovirus exposure and HLA in healthy donors. Findings and caveats of the study: Previous analysis showed most TCR beta V segments were productive about 87% or about 30% of the time. Apparent HLA restriction characterized most CMV-associated TCR beta chains in a later analysis. Later on, an analysis showed TCR association rates differing by HLA locus, with DRB1 the most and HLA-C the fewest. Published work reported that the classifier diagnosed cytomegalovirus status with high specificity and sensitivity.

For this clone: Its antigen is currently unknown.

The primer mix had 60 Vbeta and 13 Jbeta primers. The protocol was immunoSEQ multiplex PCR, while the TCRdb copy is restricted to in-frame clones and leaves out a portion. The profile shows roughly 120,000 clones, 75% to 85% of them singletons. The V and J ends lost 0 bases and 5 bases, in that order; junction bases with no gene match: 9. The CDR3 is made up of 16 amino acids. In germline, CDR1 is LGHNA, CDR2 YSLEER. The sequenced material came from PBMCs. The V call is TRBV4-3, the J call TRBJ2-5, with 7 bases identical to TRBD2. The clonotype was recovered from a man under 40 in good health and CMV-seronegative. CDR3 sequence reads: CASSQDLGGGRETQYF. The CDR3 nucleotides read TGCGCCAGCAGCCAAGATCTGGGGGGAGGGCGGGAGACCCAGTACTTC.